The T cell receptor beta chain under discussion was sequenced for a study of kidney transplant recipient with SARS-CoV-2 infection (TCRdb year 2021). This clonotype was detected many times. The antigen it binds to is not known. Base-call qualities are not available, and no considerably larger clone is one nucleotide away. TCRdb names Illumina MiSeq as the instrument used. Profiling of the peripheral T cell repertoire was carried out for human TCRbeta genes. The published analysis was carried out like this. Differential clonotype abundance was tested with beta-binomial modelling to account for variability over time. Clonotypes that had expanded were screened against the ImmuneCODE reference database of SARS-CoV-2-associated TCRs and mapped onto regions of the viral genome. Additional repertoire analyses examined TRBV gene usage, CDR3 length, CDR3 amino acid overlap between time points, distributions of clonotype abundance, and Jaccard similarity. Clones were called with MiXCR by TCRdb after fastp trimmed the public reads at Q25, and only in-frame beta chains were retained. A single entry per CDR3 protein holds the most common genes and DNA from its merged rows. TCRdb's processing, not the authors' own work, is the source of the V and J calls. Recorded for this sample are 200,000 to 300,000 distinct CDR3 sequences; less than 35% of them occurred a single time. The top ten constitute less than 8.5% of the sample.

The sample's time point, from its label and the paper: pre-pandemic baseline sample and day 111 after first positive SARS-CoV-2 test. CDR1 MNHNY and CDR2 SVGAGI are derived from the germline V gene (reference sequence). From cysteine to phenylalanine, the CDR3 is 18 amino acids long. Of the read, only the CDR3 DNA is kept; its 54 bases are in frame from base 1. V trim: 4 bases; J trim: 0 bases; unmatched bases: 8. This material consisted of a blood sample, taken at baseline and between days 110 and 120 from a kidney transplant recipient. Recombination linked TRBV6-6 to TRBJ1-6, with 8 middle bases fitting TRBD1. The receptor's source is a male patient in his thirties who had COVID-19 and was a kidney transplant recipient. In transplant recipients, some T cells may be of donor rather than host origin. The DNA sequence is TGTGCCAGCAGTTTCGCCGGGACAGGAAGCTCCTATAATTCACCCCTCCACTTT. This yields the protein CASSFAGTGSSYNSPLHF.